These 5 T cell receptor beta chains were all obtained from the same sample, sequenced in a study of cytomegalovirus exposure and HLA in healthy donors listed by TCRdb under 2017. Preparation of the library involved the immunoSEQ multiplex PCR assay. For the multiplex PCR, a mixture combining 60 forward primers for TCR Vbeta segments and 13 reverse primers for TCR Jbeta segments was used. TCRdb mirrors the immuneACCESS table, restricted to in-frame sequences. Some clones are absent from its copies; in checked studies, under half trace to an unresolved V gene, and the reason for the others is unknown. The sample contains some 150,000 clones, over 75% of them found a single time. The top ten clonotypes cover 2.5% to 3.5% of the sample. Sequenced: PBMCs. The receptor source for this set is a woman aged 25 to 39 in good health and CMV-seronegative.

This clone was counted once. The chain combines TRBV2 with TRBJ2-2, with 8 bases that match TRBD1. CDR3 length equals 16 residues. CDR1 SNHLY and CDR2 FYNNEI come from the germline V gene. V shed 6 bases, J shed 5 bases, and the junction held 11 bases outside the gene matches. The CDR3 protein is CASRTGTGVYTGELFF. CDR3 DNA sequence: TGTGCCAGCAGAACCGGGACAGGTGTATATACCGGGGAGCTGTTTTTT.

The chain recombines TRBV27 with TRBJ2-3; 9 bases align to TRBD1. CDR1 and CDR2 from the germline V gene are MNHEY and SMNVEV (reference sequence). This CDR3 has 15 residues. The V and J ends lost 6 bases and 6 bases, in that order; junction bases with no gene match: 10. The CDR3 loop is CASSLRDRVWDTQYF. In DNA, the CDR3 is TGTGCCAGCAGCCTTCGGGACAGGGTGTGGGATACGCAGTATTTT.

CDR3 sequence reads: CAISDPRQGNNEQFF. The CDR3 DNA is TGTGCCATCAGTGACCCTCGACAGGGTAACAATGAGCAGTTCTTC. This rearrangement joins TRBV10-3 to TRBJ2-1; 7 nucleotides agree with TRBD1. This CDR3 comprises 15 residues. Germline lookup yields CDR1 ENHRY and CDR2 SYGVKD. J was trimmed by 5 bases and V by 3 bases; bases with no gene match: 7.

This clone was observed a single time. The V gene is TRBV15, the J gene TRBJ1-2; D is possibly TRBD1 (5 bases). Germline V gene sequence: CDR1 LNHNV, CDR2 YYDKDF (reference sequence). The CDR3 totals 14 residues. Trimming took 3 bases from V and 3 from J, leaving 11 bases between them. CDR3 DNA sequence: TGTGCCACCAGCAGGGGCAGGGCCGACTATGGCTACACCTTC. Protein product: CATSRGRADYGYTF.

This chain links TRBV19 with TRBJ2-3, with 9 bases matching TRBD2. Germline CDR1 is LNHDA and CDR2 is SQIVND (reference sequence). V shed 7 bases, J shed 1 base, and the junction held 3 bases outside the gene matches. The CDR3 consists of 14 residues. The CDR3 DNA follows: TGTGCCAGTAACCGCGGGGGGGGCACAGATACGCAGTATTTT. Translated, it gives CASNRGGGTDTQYF. Full variable domain (rest looked up from reference TRBV19 and TRBJ2-3): DGGITQSPKYLFRKEGQNVTLSCEQNLNHDAMYWYRQDPGQGLRLIYYSQIVNDFQKGDIAEGYSVSREKKESFPLTVTSAQKNPTAFYLCASNRGGGTDTQYFGPGTRLTVL.